A single sample is the source of the 18 T cell receptor beta chains below, sequenced in a study of cytomegalovirus exposure and HLA in healthy donors. Here immunoSEQ multiplex PCR was the method, and the copy in TCRdb shows in-frame clones only, minus some. Among tens of thousands of clones listed, over 90% were seen once. The sample taken for sequencing was PBMCs. The receptors originated from a woman aged 18-29 years in good health and CMV-seropositive.

The chain is built from TRBV5-4 and TRBJ1-4; TRBD1 is a possible D gene (6 bases). Germline CDR1 reads SGHNT; CDR2 reads YYREEE (reference sequence). There are 17 residues in the CDR3. Trimming cost V 4 bases and J 1 base, with 17 bases left between them. The CDR3 DNA reads TGTGCCAGCAGCCGTTTCGCCGGGACACAAACTAATGAAAAACTGTTTTTT. This gives the protein CASSRFAGTQTNEKLFF.

This clone was seen a handful of times. The rearrangement uses TRBV28 and TRBJ1-1, with D possibly matching TRBD1 (5 bases). The CDR3 contains 12 residues. The germline V gene encodes CDR1 MDHEN and CDR2 SYDVKM. Trimming took 6 bases from V and 3 from J, leaving 8 bases between them. The CDR3 is CASRGGYTEAFF. For the CDR3, the DNA is TGTGCCAGCAGGGGGGGTTACACTGAAGCTTTCTTT. Based on the CDR3 plus reference TRBV28 and TRBJ1-1, the full variable domain is DVKVTQSSRYLVKRTGEKVFLECVQDMDHENMFWYRQDPGLGLRLIYFSYDVKMKEKGDIPEGYSVSREKKERFSLILESASTNQTSMYLCASRGGYTEAFFGQGTRLTVV.

This chain uses TRBV28 with TRBJ1-2; TRBD1 is a possible D gene (6 bases). Germline loops: CDR1 MDHEN, CDR2 SYDVKM. Trimming cost V 3 bases and J 4 bases, with 6 bases left between them. This CDR3 comprises 12 residues. The chain's CDR3 is CASSLGAYGYTF. In DNA form, the CDR3 reads TGTGCCAGCAGTTTGGGGGCCTATGGCTACACCTTC.

The rearrangement links TRBV28 to TRBJ1-2, with D perhaps TRBD1 (6 bases). Germline lookup yields CDR1 MDHEN and CDR2 SYDVKM. V was shortened by 7 bases and J by 6 bases, with 9 bases between the two germline ends. This CDR3 is 11 amino acids long. This CDR3 is CASTQGHGYTF. The CDR3 nucleotides are TGTGCCAGCACACAGGGCCATGGCTACACCTTC.

This clone was seen a single time. The chain is built from TRBV6-5 and TRBJ2-1, with D possibly TRBD1 on 6 matching bases. The V and J ends lost 1 base and 2 bases respectively, with 9 bases between them. CDR3 size: 15 residues. Germline CDR1 MNHEY, CDR2 SVGAGI. In nucleotides, the CDR3 is TGTGCCAGCAGTTACTTGGGGGCCACCTACAATGAGCAGTTCTTC. Encoded protein: CASSYLGATYNEQFF.

The chain recombines TRBV6-1 with TRBJ1-6; D is perhaps TRBD1 (5 bases). Trimming pared 7 bases from V and 6 bases from J, leaving 13 bases between. Germline-derived CDR1 and CDR2 are MNHNS and SASEGT. CDR3 length: 14 amino acids. CDR3 region: CASKSNRSNSPLHF. The CDR3 bases are TGTGCCAGCAAGAGTAACAGGAGTAATTCACCCCTCCACTTT.

The rearrangement links TRBV5-1 to TRBJ2-7, with 14 bases identical to TRBD2. Germline V gives CDR1 SGHRS, CDR2 YFSETQ. Trimming cost V 4 bases and J 1 base; bases outside gene matches: 4. The CDR3 spans 16 residues. CDR3 sequence (DNA): TGCGCCAGCAGCCCTGGACTAGCGGGGGGTTCCTACGAGCAGTACTTC. This sequence encodes CASSPGLAGGSYEQYF.

The genes are TRBV27 and TRBJ1-2; 9 positions agree with TRBD1. This CDR3 region has 15 residues. CDR1 and CDR2 from the germline V gene are MNHEY and SMNVEV (reference sequence). J gave up 4 bases and V 5 bases, and 8 bases lay outside the gene matches. This CDR3 reads CASSPTRTGAYGYTF. The CDR3 DNA is TGTGCCAGCAGTCCCACTCGGACAGGGGCCTATGGCTACACCTTC.

The J gene is TRBJ2-3, the V gene TRBV6-5, with TRBD2 matching 10 bases. CDR1 and CDR2 (germline): MNHEY, SVGAGI. The CDR3 totals 15 residues. With 2 bases clipped from V and 1 base from J, the junction kept 0 bases outside the gene matches. This CDR3 reads CASSYLAGGTDTQYF. CDR3 nucleotide sequence: TGTGCCAGCAGTTACCTAGCGGGGGGCACAGATACGCAGTATTTT.

This chain links TRBV7-3 with TRBJ2-3; 7 nucleotides line up with TRBD2. V gave up 4 bases and J gave up 8 bases; unmatched junction bases: 9. Germline lookup yields CDR1 SGHTA and CDR2 FQGTGA. The CDR3 covers 14 residues. This CDR3 reads CASSSGRGDRTQYF. CDR3 coding DNA: TGTGCCAGCAGCTCCGGACGGGGGGATCGTACGCAGTATTTT.

There are a few counts of this clone. J is TRBJ1-5 and V is TRBV19, with 7 nucleotides matching TRBD1. Germline trimming cut 8 bases from V and 3 bases from J; bases unmatched to any gene: 4. The germline V gene encodes CDR1 LNHDA and CDR2 SQIVND (reference sequence). The CDR3 sequence is 13 residues long. This CDR3 reads CASQDRDNQPQHF. CDR3 coding DNA: TGTGCCAGTCAAGACAGGGACAATCAGCCCCAGCATTTT. Filled out from reference TRBV19 and TRBJ1-5, the complete variable domain reads DGGITQSPKYLFRKEGQNVTLSCEQNLNHDAMYWYRQDPGQGLRLIYYSQIVNDFQKGDIAEGYSVSREKKESFPLTVTSAQKNPTAFYLCASQDRDNQPQHFGDGTRLSIL.

Comment on this clone: At one end, the junction sequence differs from germline, possibly due to a read error. The chain uses TRBV19 and TRBJ2-3; D is possibly TRBD2 (6 bases). The CDR3 extends over 14 amino acids. Germline V gene data show CDR1 as LNHDA and CDR2 as SQIVND (reference sequence). This chain's CDR3 is CASSSTTSRDTQYF. As DNA, the CDR3 is TGTGCCAGTAGTAGTACCACTAGCAGAGATACGCAGTATTTT.

This clone appeared a single time. This chain connects TRBV7-6 to TRBJ2-7; TRBD2 is a possible D gene (6 bases). The length of the CDR3 is 13 residues. Germline CDR1 is SGHVS and CDR2 is FNYEAQ. V was pared by 2 bases and J by 7 bases, with 12 bases between. CDR3 region: CASSLRDSLEQYF. The CDR3 DNA reads TGTGCCAGCAGCTTACGGGACTCCTTGGAGCAGTACTTC.

This chain connects TRBV25-1 to TRBJ1-1, with D hard to call. The V end lost 3 bases, the J end lost 0 bases, and 5 bases lay between the germline ends. There are 13 residues in the CDR3. CDR1 is MGHDK, CDR2 SYGVNS, per germline. CDR3 in amino acids: CASSDEMNTEAFF. For the CDR3, the DNA is TGTGCCAGCAGTGACGAGATGAACACTGAAGCTTTCTTT.

The gene calls are TRBV7-2 and TRBJ2-1, with a tentative D call TRBD2 (6 bases). Trimming took 2 bases from V and 5 from J, leaving 10 bases between them. The CDR3 consists of 14 residues. CDR1 and CDR2 from the germline V gene are SGHTA and FQGNSA. Here the CDR3 reads CASSLQGGDNEQFF. The CDR3 nucleotides are TGTGCCAGCAGCTTACAGGGAGGCGACAATGAGCAGTTCTTC.

This sequence joins TRBV6-1 and TRBJ2-1, with 9 bases fitting TRBD1. Germline V gene sequence: CDR1 MNHNS, CDR2 SASEGT. The CDR3 is 14 amino acids. J was trimmed by 12 bases and V by 2 bases; bases with no gene match: 8. CDR3 in amino acids: CASSETGTGLRQFF. The DNA for the CDR3 is TGTGCCAGCAGTGAAACCGGGACAGGGCTCAGGCAGTTCTTC.

This clone was observed a single time. The rearrangement uses TRBV28 and TRBJ2-7; TRBD2 matches 11 bases. This CDR3 is built from 16 residues. Germline loops: CDR1 MDHEN, CDR2 SYDVKM. V lost 0 bases, J lost 3 bases, and 4 bases stayed unmatched. The CDR3 region has the DNA TGTGCCAGCAGTTTATGGACTAGCGGGGACGTCTACGAGCAGTACTTC. Translating it yields CASSLWTSGDVYEQYF. The complete variable domain, with remaining parts taken from reference TRBV28 and TRBJ2-7, reads DVKVTQSSRYLVKRTGEKVFLECVQDMDHENMFWYRQDPGLGLRLIYFSYDVKMKEKGDIPEGYSVSREKKERFSLILESASTNQTSMYLCASSLWTSGDVYEQYFGPGTRLTVT.

DNA for the CDR3: TGCGCCAGCGCGGGAAGGGGCTACACTGAAGCTTTCTTT. Residues: CASAGRGYTEAFF. The chain employs TRBV10-2 and TRBJ1-1, with TRBD1 as a possible D gene (5 bases). The CDR3 runs 13 residues. Germline-derived CDR1 and CDR2 are WSHSY and SAAADI. V was clipped by 8 bases and J by 3 bases, with 13 bases between them.